This T cell receptor beta chain was captured in a study of blood T cell repertoires in COVID-19. Across the study: PBMCs, B-cell-depleted T cells, or T cells provided the cDNA or gDNA that made up the material.

The V and J ends lost 3 bases and 3 bases, in that order; junction bases with no gene match: 6. The CDR3 is made up of 14 amino acids. Germline CDR1 and CDR2: SGHTS and YDEGEE. Original processing methods: Nucleated cell counts were estimated from reference gene primer amplification. Measured with immunoSEQ multiplex PCR; TCRdb has only the in-frame clones, and not every one. That table is the source of V, J and clone size, and D and trimming were worked out from the DNA. The data show 50,000 to 60,000 clones, about four fifths seen once. The genes are TRBV5-8 and TRBJ2-7; 7 nucleotides align to TRBD1. The sample was peripheral blood. This clonotype originated in a human donor in a cohort sampled during active or convalescent COVID-19. The CDR3 region is CASSSQGQRYEQYF. The CDR3 DNA reads as TGTGCCAGCAGCTCGCAGGGACAGCGCTACGAGCAGTACTTC.